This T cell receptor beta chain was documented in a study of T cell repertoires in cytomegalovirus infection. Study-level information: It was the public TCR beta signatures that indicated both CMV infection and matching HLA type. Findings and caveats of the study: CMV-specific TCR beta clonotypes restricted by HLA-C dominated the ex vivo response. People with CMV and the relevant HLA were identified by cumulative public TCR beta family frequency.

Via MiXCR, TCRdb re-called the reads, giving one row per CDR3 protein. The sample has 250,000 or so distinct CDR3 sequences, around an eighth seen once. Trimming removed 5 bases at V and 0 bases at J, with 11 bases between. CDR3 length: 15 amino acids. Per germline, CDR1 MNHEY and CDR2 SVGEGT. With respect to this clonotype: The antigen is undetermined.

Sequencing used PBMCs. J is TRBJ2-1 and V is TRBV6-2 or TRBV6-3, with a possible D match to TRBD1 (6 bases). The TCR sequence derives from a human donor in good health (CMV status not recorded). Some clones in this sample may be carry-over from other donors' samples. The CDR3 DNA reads TGTGCCAGCAGTAACAGGGACAACTCCTACAATGAGCAGTTCTTC. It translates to CASSNRDNSYNEQFF.